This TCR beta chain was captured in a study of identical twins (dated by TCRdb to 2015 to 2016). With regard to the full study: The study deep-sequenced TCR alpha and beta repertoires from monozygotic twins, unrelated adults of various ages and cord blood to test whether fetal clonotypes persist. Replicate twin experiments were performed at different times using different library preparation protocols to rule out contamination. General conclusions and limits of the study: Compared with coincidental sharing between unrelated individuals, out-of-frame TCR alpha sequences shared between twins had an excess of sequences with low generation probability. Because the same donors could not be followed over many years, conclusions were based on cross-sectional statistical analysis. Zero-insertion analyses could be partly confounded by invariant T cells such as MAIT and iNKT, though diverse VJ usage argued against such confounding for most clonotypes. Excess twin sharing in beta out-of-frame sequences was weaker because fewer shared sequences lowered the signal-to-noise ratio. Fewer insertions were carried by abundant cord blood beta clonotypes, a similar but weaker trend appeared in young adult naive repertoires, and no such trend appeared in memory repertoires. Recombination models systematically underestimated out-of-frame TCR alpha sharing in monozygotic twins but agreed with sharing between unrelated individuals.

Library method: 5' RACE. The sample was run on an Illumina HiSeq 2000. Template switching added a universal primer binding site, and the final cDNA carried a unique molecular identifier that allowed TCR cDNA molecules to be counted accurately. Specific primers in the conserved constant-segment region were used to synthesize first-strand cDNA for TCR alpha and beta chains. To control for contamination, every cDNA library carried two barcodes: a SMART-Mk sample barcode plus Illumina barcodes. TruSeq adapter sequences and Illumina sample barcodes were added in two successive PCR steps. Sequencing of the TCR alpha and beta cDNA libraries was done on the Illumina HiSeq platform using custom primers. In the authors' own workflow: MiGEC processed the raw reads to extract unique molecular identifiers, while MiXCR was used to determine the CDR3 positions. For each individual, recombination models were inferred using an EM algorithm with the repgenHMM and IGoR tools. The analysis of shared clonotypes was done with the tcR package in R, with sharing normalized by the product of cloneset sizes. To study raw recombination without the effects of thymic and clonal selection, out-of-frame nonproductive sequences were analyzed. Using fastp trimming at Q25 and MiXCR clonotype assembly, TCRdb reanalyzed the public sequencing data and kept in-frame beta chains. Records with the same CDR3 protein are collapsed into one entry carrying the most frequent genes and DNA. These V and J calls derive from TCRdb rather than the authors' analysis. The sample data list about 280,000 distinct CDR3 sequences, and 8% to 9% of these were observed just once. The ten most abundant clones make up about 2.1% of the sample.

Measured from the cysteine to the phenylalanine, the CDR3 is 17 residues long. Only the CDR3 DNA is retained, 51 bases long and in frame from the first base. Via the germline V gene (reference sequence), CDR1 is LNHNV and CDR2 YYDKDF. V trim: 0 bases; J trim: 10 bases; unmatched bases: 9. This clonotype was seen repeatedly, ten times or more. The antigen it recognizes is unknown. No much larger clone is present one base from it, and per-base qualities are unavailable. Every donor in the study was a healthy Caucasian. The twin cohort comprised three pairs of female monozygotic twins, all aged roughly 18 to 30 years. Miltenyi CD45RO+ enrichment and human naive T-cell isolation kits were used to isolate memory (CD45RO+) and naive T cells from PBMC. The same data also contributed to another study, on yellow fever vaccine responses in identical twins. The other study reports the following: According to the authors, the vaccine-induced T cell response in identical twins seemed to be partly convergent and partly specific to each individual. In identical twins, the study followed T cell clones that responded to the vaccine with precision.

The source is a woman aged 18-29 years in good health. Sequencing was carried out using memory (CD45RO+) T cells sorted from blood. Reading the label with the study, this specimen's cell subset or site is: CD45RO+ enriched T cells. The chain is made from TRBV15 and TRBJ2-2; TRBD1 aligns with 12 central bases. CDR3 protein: CATSRELGDRGLSELFF. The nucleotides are TGTGCCACCAGCAGAGAATTGGGGGACAGGGGGCTTTCGGAGCTGTTTTTT.